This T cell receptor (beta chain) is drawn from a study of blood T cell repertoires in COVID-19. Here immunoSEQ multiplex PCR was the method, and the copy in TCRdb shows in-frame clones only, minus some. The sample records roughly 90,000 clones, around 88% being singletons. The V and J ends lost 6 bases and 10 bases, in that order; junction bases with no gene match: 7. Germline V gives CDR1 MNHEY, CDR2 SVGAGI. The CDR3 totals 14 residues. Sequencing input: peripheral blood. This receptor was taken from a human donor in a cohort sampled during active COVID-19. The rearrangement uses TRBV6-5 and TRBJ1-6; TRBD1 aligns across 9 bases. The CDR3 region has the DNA TGTGCCAGCAGAGGACAGGGGATATCCTCACCCCTCCACTTT. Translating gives CASRGQGISSPLHF.